What follows is one T cell receptor beta chain and its context. These data are taken from a study of T cells after yellow fever vaccination. TCRdb re-called the 5' RACE reads with MiXCR, one entry per CDR3 protein. Of 250,000 or so distinct CDR3 sequences in the sample, roughly 6.8% were seen once. The V gene's germline CDR1 is SGHRS and CDR2 YFSETQ. V lost 1 base and J lost 6; bases outside the gene matches: 12. The CDR3 is made up of 17 amino acids. The chain couples TRBV5-1 to TRBJ2-1; 8 positions agree with TRBD1. The receptor was derived from a man in his thirties or forties who received the YFV17D yellow fever vaccine. The material was CD4+ T cells sorted from PBMCs, obtained on the day of the yellow fever booster vaccination. The CDR3 DNA is TGCGCCAGCAGCTTGTTGGCAGGGGGCCGGATGAGCAATGAGCAGTTCTTC. Translation: CASSLLAGGRMSNEQFF.